This T cell receptor beta chain stems from a study of regulatory T cells in long-lasting Graves disease (dated by TCRdb to the early 2020s). Describing the broader study: Patients with newly diagnosed Graves' disease had been on antithyroid drugs for under 3 months. Peripheral blood TCR sequencing and RNA sequencing compared persistent Graves' disease patients with newly diagnosed Graves' disease patients. A total of 35 or so samples underwent TCR sequencing: about 13 from persistent and approximately 20 from newly diagnosed Graves' disease patients. The study was registered as a clinical trial and conducted in China.

Based on the germline V gene, the CDR1 and CDR2 sequences are MDHEN and SYDVKM. Here V drops 10 bases and J drops 9 bases, and the junction holds 12 bases not matched to any gene. The CDR3 contains 14 residues, cysteine and phenylalanine counted. This entry keeps only the CDR3 DNA: 42 bases, framed from base 1. This clonotype has a count of ten or more. Its recognized antigen is unknown. No base quality information exists; no much larger clone differs at one position. The label giving this sample's time point can be read as: newly diagnosed GD, antithyroid drugs for less than 3 months. For both TCR sequencing and RNA sequencing, RNA was extracted from PBMCs in TRIzol. The diagnosis of Graves' disease was made according to American Thyroid Association guidelines. Patients for the study were recruited at an endocrinology department in Xi'an, China. Each patient gave 9 to 10 milliliters of peripheral blood, collected in an EDTA anticoagulant tube. Ficoll Paque Plus density gradient separation was used to isolate PBMCs, and no further T cell sorting was done. An Agilent 2100 Bioanalyzer and agarose gel were used to check RNA quality, while a NanoDrop 2000 measured RNA concentration.

Broad study findings and their caveats: TRBV28, TRBJ1-2 and TRBJ2-5 were preferentially used in persistent disease, while TRBV20-1 and TRBJ2-1 were favored in newly diagnosed disease. Lower TCR Shannon entropy and fewer highly expanded clones were observed in persistent Graves' disease patients than in newly diagnosed patients, which suggested clonal expansion. Peripheral blood alone was examined, since thyroid tissue, which constituted the primary lesion, could not be accessed. The small sample size was acknowledged by the authors as a limitation that may reduce accuracy. Sequencing and analysis were restricted to the TCR beta chain. Persistent patients shared more public clonotypes among themselves (more than 2,500) than newly diagnosed patients did (approximately 970).

Library preparation was by multiplex PCR. Reads for this sample came from an Illumina HiSeq 4000. To build TCR beta libraries, CDR3 regions were amplified by Arm-PCR using iRepertoire HTBI primers. Before sequencing, the PCR products underwent gel purification. The study's own analysis went as follows. Gene usage analysis of CDR3 amino acid clonotypes used the 50 to 70 TRBV and around 13 TRBJ segments found across samples. Filtered high-quality paired reads were merged into contigs using COPE and FqMerger. BLAST was used to align contigs to IMGT TRBV, TRBD and TRBJ reference genes, and CDR3 was defined according to IMGT. Any clonotype with a frequency above 0.1% was classified as a highly expanded clone. Shannon entropy served as the measure of repertoire diversity, while the Gini coefficient captured V-J evenness. Clonotypes shared by more than one individual were considered public. TCRdb took the public reads, trimmed them with fastp at Q25, ran MiXCR for clone calling and kept in-frame beta chains. Every distinct CDR3 protein forms one entry, paired with its most common genes and DNA. The V and J calls come from TCRdb's annotation, not from the publication. A total of 350,000 to 500,000 distinct CDR3 sequences appear in this sample, 11% to 15% of them only once. Roughly 18% of the sample is taken by the ten largest.

The same data also contributed to another study, on T cells in Graves' hyperthyroidism and ophthalmopathy. Drawing on the second study: Stable Graves' hyperthyroidism was defined as the absence of progression to ophthalmopathy over 18 months of follow-up. Hyperthyroidism patients were newly diagnosed, with disease duration under 2 months, and aged 18 to 65 years. The study excluded patients with uncontrolled infections, other autoimmune diseases, pregnancy or lactation. Diagnoses relied on clinical symptoms, serum thyroxine and TRAb, thyroid ultrasound and orbital computed tomography. For the first round of RT-PCR on the TCR CDR3, the HTBI primer set was used together with the Qiagen OneStep RT-PCR kit. Most expanded thyroid clonotypes (frequency above 0.001) were also found in blood, which suggests that blood repertoires may mirror thyroid immune responses. A 13 V-J signature model separated ophthalmopathy from stable hyperthyroidism, with roughly 88% sensitivity and 81.08% specificity in cross-validation and 80%/75% in testing. In validation, the model predicted progression to ophthalmopathy a median of about 6.5 months before onset, with about 64% sensitivity and roughly 77% specificity. A discovery cohort of roughly 100 patients, about 43 with Graves' ophthalmopathy and roughly 59 with stable Graves' hyperthyroidism, was used to find distinguishing TCR V-J signatures. Prospective prediction of ophthalmopathy was tested in an independent validation cohort consisting of under 20 hyperthyroidism patients and approximately 16 patients who later progressed to ophthalmopathy. The roughly 100 discovery patients were randomly divided into training and test sets at a 7:3 ratio. Thyroid tissue and blood T-cell repertoires from six Graves' hyperthyroidism patients were also compared in the study. Following sampling, methimazole starting at 30 mg daily was given to hyperthyroidism patients, and high-dose intravenous methylprednisolone was given to ophthalmopathy patients. Libraries were constructed in a second round of multiplex PCR, after which size selection and purification were performed. Paired-end sequencing of the libraries was performed with 100 bp reads on an Illumina HiSeq2000. SOAPnuke was used to process the raw data, throwing out any read that contained adapters or uncalled bases, had a mean Phred below 15, or lacked an exact constant-primer or identifier match. High-quality paired reads were merged using COPE v1.2.5, and each unique nucleotide sequence was defined as a clonotype. MiTCR v1.1 was used to align clonotypes to the IMGT TRBV, TRBD and TRBJ reference segments. The analysis included only V-J combinations with a frequency above 0.0001, which together covered around 99% of the repertoires. A TCS score was defined as the ratio between F50 (clonal expansion) and ExV (chaos), using BLOSUM62-based TCRdist between CDR3 peptides within each V-J. Welch's t-statistics and random forest reduced around 510 V-J features to 13, which were used in a naive Bayes classifier (R e1071). Sample size was not statistically predetermined, and blinding of investigators to group allocation was not performed. TCR Vbeta CDR3 sequencing of approximately 140 peripheral blood samples (under 45 ophthalmopathy, 75 or so hyperthyroidism and around 17 progressor patients) is reported in the paper.

Sequences were derived from peripheral blood mononuclear cells (PBMCs), sampled at new diagnosis, from a patient treated with antithyroid drugs. Rearrangement joined TRBV28 to TRBJ2-1; TRBD2 agrees with 10 junctional bases. The TCR sequence derives from a woman between 45 and 60 years old with Graves disease. Donor details come from another sample of the same person, matched by shared clones. In nucleotide form, the sequence is TGTGCCACCCAAACGCCTAGCGGGAGCTTTGAGCAGTTCTTC. Its product reads: CATQTPSGSFEQFF. This CDR3, with the reference TRBV28 and TRBJ2-1 proteins standing in past its ends, gives the full variable domain DVKVTQSSRYLVKRTGEKVFLECVQDMDHENMFWYRQDPGLGLRLIYFSYDVKMKEKGDIPEGYSVSREKKERFSLILESASTNQTSMYLCATQTPSGSFEQFFGPGTRLTVL.